A selection of T cell receptor beta chains follows, all from one sample in a study of CD4 T cells in relation to SARS-CoV-2 and coronaviruses. Their specific antigens are unknown. The method was immunoSEQ multiplex PCR; TCRdb's version includes in-frame clones alone and lacks a portion of them. The sample lists fewer than 25,000 clones; around 80% were seen once. The sequenced material came from CD4+ T cells from PBMCs, cultured in vitro. The receptors come from a human donor in good health. CDR3s leave out the opening cysteine and the closing phenylalanine or tryptophan. D genes are given only for firm matches. Some rows mark clone size as missing; the rest say once, few, many or name a class of expanded clone.

j_call v_call d_call clone_size cdr3_aa
TRBJ2-1 TRBV4-2 . . ASSQVSGLHNEQF
TRBJ2-2 TRBV5-1 TRBD2 once ASSWNPSGSTGELF
TRBJ1-1 TRBV27 . few ASSLRGTEAF
TRBJ2-3 TRBV7-2 . few ASSTRVGGGTDTQY
TRBJ1-5 TRBV2 . few ASSIDEGGNQPQH
TRBJ2-7 TRBV6-6 TRBD2 once ASSQPGTSGGALYEQY
TRBJ2-5 TRBV5-8 . . ASSLGQNQETQY
TRBJ2-3 TRBV29-1 TRBD1 few SVAQGGTDTQY
TRBJ2-7 TRBV19 . few ASFLSSYEQY
TRBJ2-3 TRBV18 . . ASSQTDGYTDTQY
TRBJ2-3 TRBV19 TRBD2 medium-sized ASWDYIDTQY
TRBJ2-2 TRBV6-5 . . ASNPGQGNTGELF
TRBJ1-3 TRBV6-5 . . ASTRDYSSGNTIY
TRBJ2-1 TRBV10-3 . few AISEPRSNEQF
TRBJ2-2 TRBV29-1 TRBD1 . SSSGQGNTGELF
TRBJ1-4 TRBV7-9 . few ASSQTSVGAGEKLF
TRBJ2-3 TRBV21-1 . . ARRTSGRVGDTQY
TRBJ1-1 TRBV3-1/TRBV3-2 . few ASTQVSTAEAF
TRBJ1-4 TRBV7-2 . once ASSEGGEKLF
TRBJ2-3 TRBV5-1 . . ASSLDIVSTDTQY
TRBJ2-7 TRBV3-1/TRBV3-2 . few ASSQDHEQY
TRBJ2-7 TRBV28 . . ASSSGQGDEQY
TRBJ1-2 TRBV5-4 . once ASSFTGYGYT
TRBJ2-3 TRBV7-2 . . ASSQRPRSTDTQY
TRBJ2-7 TRBV11-2 TRBD2 . ASSFPSGSMYEQY
TRBJ2-2 TRBV18 TRBD1 few ASSPFDRGLTNTGELF
TRBJ2-5 TRBV7-6 . . ASSPGARVGETQY
TRBJ2-5 TRBV5-1 TRBD1 few ASSLQGVGETQY
TRBJ2-7 TRBV7-2 TRBD1 few ASSLTGTGGYEQY
TRBJ2-3 TRBV5-4 . . ASSLGIRTLRFTDTQY